A selection of T cell receptor beta chains follows, all from one sample in a study of cytotoxic CD8 clonotypes in ibrutinib-treated CLL. Sequenced by immunoSEQ multiplex PCR; TCRdb stores in-frame clones only, minus some. The table includes about 160,000 clones, more than 80% detected once. The specimen was PBMCs, collected after 24 months of ibrutinib treatment. These receptors originate from a human donor with chronic lymphocytic leukemia. The CDR3 runs from the conserved cysteine through the conserved F or W. Each record gives: V gene, clone size, CDR3 protein. Clone size, where shown, is once, few, many, or a class for clones that have expanded.

v_call: TRBV19
clone_size: few
cdr3_aa: CASTGQGKNYGYTF

v_call: TRBV7-2
clone_size: NA
cdr3_aa: CASSLTRFDGYTF

v_call: TRBV7-2
clone_size: NA
cdr3_aa: CASSFVGRYGYTF

v_call: TRBV7-3
clone_size: once
cdr3_aa: CASSLNREGYTF

v_call: TRBV4-1
clone_size: NA
cdr3_aa: CASSQGKQGDTEAFF

v_call: TRBV6-6
clone_size: NA
cdr3_aa: CASSYRATEAFF

v_call: TRBV15
clone_size: NA
cdr3_aa: CATSSGRTLSSYEQYF

v_call: TRBV7-7
clone_size: NA
cdr3_aa: CASSEQRGANYGYTF

v_call: TRBV6-5
clone_size: once
cdr3_aa: CASSYGQMTEAFF

v_call: TRBV5-1
clone_size: NA
cdr3_aa: CASSSLPGTGGNEQFF

v_call: TRBV6-1
clone_size: NA
cdr3_aa: CASLTGSLPYEQYF

v_call: TRBV18
clone_size: NA
cdr3_aa: CASSPFPDGQLNTEAFF

v_call: TRBV5-5
clone_size: once
cdr3_aa: CASSLVAGSNQPQHF

v_call: TRBV7-9
clone_size: NA
cdr3_aa: CASTPGRSNEKLFF

v_call: TRBV5-1
clone_size: NA
cdr3_aa: CASSPTGHGSYEQYF

v_call: TRBV11-2
clone_size: NA
cdr3_aa: CASSLVAGGGTDTQYF

v_call: TRBV28
clone_size: NA
cdr3_aa: CASSLGSVDTQYF

v_call: TRBV7-2
clone_size: NA
cdr3_aa: CASSLLGRSMNTIYF

v_call: TRBV6-1
clone_size: NA
cdr3_aa: CASSRENAGNTIYF

v_call: TRBV27
clone_size: NA
cdr3_aa: CASSRGRVSEKLFF

v_call: TRBV5-6
clone_size: NA
cdr3_aa: CASSLRQMNTEAFF

v_call: TRBV6-6
clone_size: NA
cdr3_aa: CASSRRQSYSSYEQYF

v_call: TRBV7-2
clone_size: few
cdr3_aa: CASSPDYLTDTQYF

v_call: TRBV6-5
clone_size: NA
cdr3_aa: CASTSAGRSNQPQHF

v_call: TRBV19
clone_size: NA
cdr3_aa: CASSRTGAHAGELFF

v_call: TRBV7-9
clone_size: NA
cdr3_aa: CASSSGSSINEKLFF

v_call: TRBV18
clone_size: NA
cdr3_aa: CASSPPNRGNQPQHF

v_call: TRBV13
clone_size: NA
cdr3_aa: CASSPNSGANVLTF

v_call: TRBV7-2
clone_size: once
cdr3_aa: CASSLTLTGSMNTEAFF

v_call: TRBV18
clone_size: NA
cdr3_aa: CASSPRVSSGNTIYF

v_call: TRBV19
clone_size: NA
cdr3_aa: CASSGLAKNIQYF

v_call: TRBV5-1
clone_size: NA
cdr3_aa: CASSSSFSGANVLTF

v_call: TRBV29-1
clone_size: few
cdr3_aa: CSAQRPIVETQYF

v_call: TRBV7-2
clone_size: NA
cdr3_aa: CASRREGSRGRATEAFF

v_call: TRBV27
clone_size: NA
cdr3_aa: CASSLMGNYGYTF

v_call: TRBV5-1
clone_size: NA
cdr3_aa: CASSFGFQETQYF

v_call: TRBV4-2
clone_size: few
cdr3_aa: CASSQGSGLNYGYTF

v_call: TRBV2
clone_size: NA
cdr3_aa: CASSGGSLTDTQYF

v_call: TRBV25-1
clone_size: NA
cdr3_aa: CASSEYERGYTEAFF

v_call: TRBV14
clone_size: NA
cdr3_aa: CASRPRQYTEAFF

v_call: TRBV19
clone_size: NA
cdr3_aa: CASSIVGNAKNIQYF

v_call: TRBV4-2
clone_size: NA
cdr3_aa: CASSQVADSNQPQHF

v_call: TRBV14
clone_size: NA
cdr3_aa: CASSQDQRAPYEQYF

v_call: TRBV7-6
clone_size: NA
cdr3_aa: CASSSRTGGRYEQYF

v_call: TRBV28
clone_size: NA
cdr3_aa: CASSLFSQGNGYTF

v_call: TRBV27
clone_size: NA
cdr3_aa: CASSPEDAGTDFYGYTF

v_call: TRBV19
clone_size: NA
cdr3_aa: CASTAGREKLFF

v_call: TRBV4-3
clone_size: NA
cdr3_aa: CASSQALGQTETQYF

v_call: TRBV6-7
clone_size: NA
cdr3_aa: CASSQLAGGQYQETQYF

v_call: TRBV19
clone_size: once
cdr3_aa: CASSIAGGDEAFF

v_call: TRBV5-1
clone_size: few
cdr3_aa: CASSFDGQGQGSPLHF

v_call: TRBV6-5
clone_size: few
cdr3_aa: CASSYSSLPLGNEQFF